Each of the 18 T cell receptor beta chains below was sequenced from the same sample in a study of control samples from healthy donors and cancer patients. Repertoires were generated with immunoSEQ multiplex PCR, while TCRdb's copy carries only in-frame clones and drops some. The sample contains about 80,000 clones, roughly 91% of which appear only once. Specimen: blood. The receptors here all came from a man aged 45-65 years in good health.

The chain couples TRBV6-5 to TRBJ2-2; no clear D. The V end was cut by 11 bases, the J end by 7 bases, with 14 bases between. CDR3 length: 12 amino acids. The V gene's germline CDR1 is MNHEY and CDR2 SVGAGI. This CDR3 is CAAGPRGGELFF. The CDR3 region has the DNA TGTGCCGCCGGGCCTCGAGGCGGGGAGCTGTTTTTT.

CDR3 protein: CASSSQGQETEKLFF. DNA for the CDR3: TGTGCCAGCAGCTCTCAGGGACAGGAGACCGAAAAACTGTTTTTT. The chain carries TRBV7-9 and TRBJ1-4, with 8 nucleotides matching TRBD1. The V segment lost 4 bases and the J segment 8 bases; nucleotides outside the gene matches: 9. The length of the CDR3 is 15 residues. The germline CDR1 and CDR2 sequences are SEHNR and FQNEAQ (reference sequence).

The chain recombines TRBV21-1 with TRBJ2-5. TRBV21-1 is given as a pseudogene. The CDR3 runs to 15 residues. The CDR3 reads CASSSCWIGTETQYF. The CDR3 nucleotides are TGTGCCAGCAGCTCTTGCTGGATAGGTACGGAGACCCAGTACTTC.

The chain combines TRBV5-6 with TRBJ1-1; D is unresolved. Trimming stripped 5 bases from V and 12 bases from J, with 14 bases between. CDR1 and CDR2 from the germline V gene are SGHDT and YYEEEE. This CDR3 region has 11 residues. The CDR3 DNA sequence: TGTGCCAGCAGTCGAGAGAGGCGAACTTTCTTT. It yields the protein CASSRERRTFF.

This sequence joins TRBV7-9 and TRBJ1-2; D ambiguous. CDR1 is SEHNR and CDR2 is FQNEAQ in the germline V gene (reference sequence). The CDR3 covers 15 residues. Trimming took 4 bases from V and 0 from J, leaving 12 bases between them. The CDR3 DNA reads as TGTGCCAGCAGCTCCGGGTCCTCCCCTAACTATGGCTACACCTTC. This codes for CASSSGSSPNYGYTF.

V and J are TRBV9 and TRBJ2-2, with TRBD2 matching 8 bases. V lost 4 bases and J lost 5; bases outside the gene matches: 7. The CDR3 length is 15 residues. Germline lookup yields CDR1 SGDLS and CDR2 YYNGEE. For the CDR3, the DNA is TGTGCCAGCAGCCCGCATCGGGGGGGTACCGGGGAGCTGTTTTTT. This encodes CASSPHRGGTGELFF.

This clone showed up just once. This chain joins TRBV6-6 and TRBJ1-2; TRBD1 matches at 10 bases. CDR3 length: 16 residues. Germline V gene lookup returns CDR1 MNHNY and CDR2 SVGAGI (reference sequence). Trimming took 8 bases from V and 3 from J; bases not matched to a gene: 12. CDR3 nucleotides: TGTGCCAGCTCTACTATGGGGGACAGGGGCGACTATGGCTACACCTTC. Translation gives CASSTMGDRGDYGYTF.

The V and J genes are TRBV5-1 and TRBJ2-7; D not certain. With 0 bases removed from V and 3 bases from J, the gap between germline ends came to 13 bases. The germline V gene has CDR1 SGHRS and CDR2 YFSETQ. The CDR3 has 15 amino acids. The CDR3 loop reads CASSLGVPQVYEQYF. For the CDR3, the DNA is TGCGCCAGCAGCTTGGGGGTCCCCCAGGTCTACGAGCAGTACTTC.

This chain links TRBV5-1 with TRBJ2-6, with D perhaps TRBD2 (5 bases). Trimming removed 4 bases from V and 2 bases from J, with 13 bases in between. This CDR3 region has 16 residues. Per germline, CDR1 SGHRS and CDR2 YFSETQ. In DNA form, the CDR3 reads TGCGCCAGCAGCCCCCTTTTGGGAGCTGGGGCCAACGTCCTGACTTTC. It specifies CASSPLLGAGANVLTF.

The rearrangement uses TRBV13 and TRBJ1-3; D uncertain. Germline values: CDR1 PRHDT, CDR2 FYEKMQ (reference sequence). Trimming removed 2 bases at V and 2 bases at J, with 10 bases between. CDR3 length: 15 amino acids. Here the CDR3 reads CASSLRAGAGNTIYF. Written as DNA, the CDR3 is TGTGCCAGCAGCTTACGCGCCGGGGCTGGAAACACCATATATTTT.

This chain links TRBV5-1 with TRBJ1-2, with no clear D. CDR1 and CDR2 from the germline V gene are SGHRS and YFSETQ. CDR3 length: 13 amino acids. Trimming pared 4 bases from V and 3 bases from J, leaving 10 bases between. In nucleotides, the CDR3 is TGCGCCAGCAGCGGATCGGCGGACTATGGCTACACCTTC. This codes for CASSGSADYGYTF.

The CDR3 DNA reads TGCAGCACCGAAGGAGGGGACAGGGGCCCAGATACGCAGTATTTT. It codes for CSTEGGDRGPDTQYF. The V gene is TRBV29-1, the J gene TRBJ2-3; the match to TRBD1 covers 10 bases. The CDR3 contains 15 residues. With 8 bases clipped from V and 4 bases from J, the junction kept 12 bases outside the gene matches. CDR1 is SQVTM, CDR2 ANQGSEA, per germline.

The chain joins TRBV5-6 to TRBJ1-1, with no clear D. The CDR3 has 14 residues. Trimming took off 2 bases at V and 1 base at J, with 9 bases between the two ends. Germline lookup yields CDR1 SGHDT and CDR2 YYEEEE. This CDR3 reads CASSFLQANTEAFF. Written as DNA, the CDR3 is TGTGCCAGCAGCTTTCTCCAAGCGAACACTGAAGCTTTCTTT.

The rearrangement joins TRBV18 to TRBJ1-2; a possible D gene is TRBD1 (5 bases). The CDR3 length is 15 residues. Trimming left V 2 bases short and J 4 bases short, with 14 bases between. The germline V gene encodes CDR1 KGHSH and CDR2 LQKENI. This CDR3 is CASSPYQGGGYGYTF. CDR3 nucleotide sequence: TGTGCCAGCTCACCATATCAGGGCGGTGGCTATGGCTACACCTTC.

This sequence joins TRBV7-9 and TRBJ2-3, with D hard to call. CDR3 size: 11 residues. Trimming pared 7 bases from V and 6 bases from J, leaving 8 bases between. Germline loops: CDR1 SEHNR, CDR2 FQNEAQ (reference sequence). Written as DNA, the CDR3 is TGTGCCAGCACCTCAGCGGATACGCAGTATTTT. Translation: CASTSADTQYF.

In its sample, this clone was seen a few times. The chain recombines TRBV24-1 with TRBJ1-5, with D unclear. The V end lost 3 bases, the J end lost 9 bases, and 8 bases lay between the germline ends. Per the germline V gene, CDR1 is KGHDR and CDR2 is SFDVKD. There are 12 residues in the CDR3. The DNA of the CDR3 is TGTGCCACCAGTGATCAGGCGGGGCCCCAGCATTTT. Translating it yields CATSDQAGPQHF.

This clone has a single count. CDR3 region: CASSLGGSNTIYF. The CDR3 region has the DNA TGTGCCAGCAGTTTAGGGGGTTCGAACACCATATATTTT. V gene TRBV12-3 or TRBV12-4 combines with J gene TRBJ1-3; no definite D call. This CDR3 is built from 13 residues. With 1 base removed from V and 7 bases from J, the gap between germline ends came to 8 bases.

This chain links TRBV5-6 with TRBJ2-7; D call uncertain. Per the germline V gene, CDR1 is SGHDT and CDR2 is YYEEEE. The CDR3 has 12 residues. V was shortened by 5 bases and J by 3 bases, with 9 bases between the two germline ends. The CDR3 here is CASSLTRYEQYF. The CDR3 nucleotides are TGTGCCAGCAGTCTTACCCGCTACGAGCAGTACTTC.